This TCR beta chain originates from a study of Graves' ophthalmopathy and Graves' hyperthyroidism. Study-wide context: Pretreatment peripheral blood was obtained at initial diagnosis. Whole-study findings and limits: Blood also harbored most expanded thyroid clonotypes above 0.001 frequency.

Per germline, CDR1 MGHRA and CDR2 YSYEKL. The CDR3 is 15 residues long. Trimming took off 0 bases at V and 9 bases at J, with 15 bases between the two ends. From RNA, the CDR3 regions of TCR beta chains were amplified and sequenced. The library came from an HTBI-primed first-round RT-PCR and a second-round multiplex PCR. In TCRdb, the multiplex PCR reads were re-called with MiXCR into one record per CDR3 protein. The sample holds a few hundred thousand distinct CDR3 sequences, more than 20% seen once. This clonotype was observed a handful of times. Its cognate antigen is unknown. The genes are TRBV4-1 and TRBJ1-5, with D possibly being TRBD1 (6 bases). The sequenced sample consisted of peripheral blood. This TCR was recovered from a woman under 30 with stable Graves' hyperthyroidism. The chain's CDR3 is CASSQDRGWLWPQHF. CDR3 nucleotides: TGCGCCAGCAGCCAAGACAGGGGCTGGTTGTGGCCCCAGCATTTT.